One sample yielded the 30 T cell receptor beta chains listed below, sequenced in a study of cytotoxic CD8 clonotypes in ibrutinib-treated CLL. Some clones are missing from TCRdb's copy, which holds only in-frame ones; the method was immunoSEQ multiplex PCR. The profile shows fewer than 400,000 clones, roughly two thirds of them singletons. The sample was PBMCs, taken after 36 months of ibrutinib treatment. Source of these receptors: a human donor with chronic lymphocytic leukemia.

There are a few counts of this clone. The CDR3 spells CASGGGFYEQYF. CDR3 coding DNA: TGTGCCAGTGGAGGGGGGTTCTACGAGCAGTACTTC. This chain uses TRBV19 with TRBJ2-7; D tentatively reads TRBD1 or TRBD2 (6 bases each). CDR3 length equals 12 residues. Per germline, CDR1 LNHDA and CDR2 SQIVND (reference sequence). The V gene lost 8 bases and the J gene lost 3 bases, with 11 bases spanning the gap.

The chain combines TRBV7-9 with TRBJ1-6; D is ambiguous. CDR1 is SEHNR and CDR2 is FQNEAQ in the germline V gene (reference sequence). The CDR3 extends over 15 amino acids. Trimming pared 8 bases from V and 1 base from J, leaving 12 bases between. CDR3 DNA sequence: TGTGCCAGCCGACGGATCGGGTCCTATAATTCACCCCTCCACTTT. Translation: CASRRIGSYNSPLHF.

The chain has TRBV11-3 and TRBJ1-2; D is perhaps TRBD1 (5 bases). There are 12 residues in the CDR3. Trimming stripped 3 bases from V and 6 bases from J, with 8 bases between. CDR1 is SGHNT, CDR2 YENEEA, per germline. The CDR3 sequence is CASSFGGDGYTF. DNA for the CDR3: TGTGCCAGCAGCTTCGGAGGGGATGGCTACACCTTC.

The V gene is TRBV7-8, the J gene TRBJ1-2; D uncertain. There are 12 residues in the CDR3. Germline CDR1 SGHVS, CDR2 FQNEAQ. The ends were cut back, 4 bases at V and 4 bases at J, with 7 bases in the middle. In DNA form, the CDR3 reads TGTGCCAGCAGCTCCTATAGCTATGGCTACACCTTC. It yields the protein CASSSYSYGYTF.

V and J are TRBV28 and TRBJ2-3; maybe TRBD2 (6 bases). Trimming removed 8 bases at V and 0 bases at J, with 9 bases between. Germline V CDR1 and CDR2: MDHEN, SYDVKM. This CDR3 spans 13 amino acids. The CDR3 reads CASWDFSTDTQYF. Here the CDR3 DNA reads TGTGCCAGCTGGGACTTCAGCACAGATACGCAGTATTTT. The entire variable domain, with the rest obtained from reference TRBV28 and TRBJ2-3, is as follows: DVKVTQSSRYLVKRTGEKVFLECVQDMDHENMFWYRQDPGLGLRLIYFSYDVKMKEKGDIPEGYSVSREKKERFSLILESASTNQTSMYLCASWDFSTDTQYFGPGTRLTVL.

This clone was counted a few times. The J gene is TRBJ2-7, the V gene TRBV6-5; 9 nucleotides match TRBD1. The CDR3 length is 13 residues. The germline gives CDR1 MNHEY, CDR2 SVGAGI. The junction had 4 bases not matched to a gene; V was cut back by 6 bases and J by 4 bases. The DNA of the CDR3 is TGTGCCAGCAGCGACAGGGGGGAATACGAGCAGTACTTC. This gives the protein CASSDRGEYEQYF.

This rearrangement joins TRBV19 to TRBJ1-3; the match to TRBD1 covers 7 bases. The CDR3 is made up of 14 amino acids. V shed 10 bases and J 5 bases; nucleotides not matched to a gene: 11. CDR1 and CDR2 from the germline V gene are LNHDA and SQIVND (reference sequence). In DNA form, the CDR3 reads TGTGCCACCGCACCCGACAGGGCTCGAAACACCATATATTTT. The encoded protein is CATAPDRARNTIYF.

In this sample, this clone turned up a few times. V usage is TRBV7-8 and J usage is TRBJ2-7; D uncertain. V was pared by 5 bases and J by 4 bases, with 6 bases between. Germline assignment: CDR1 SGHVS and CDR2 FQNEAQ. The CDR3 runs 11 residues. The CDR3 nucleotides are TGTGCCAGCAGCCAAAGATACGAGCAGTACTTC. The encoded protein is CASSQRYEQYF.

This clone was counted a few times. The chain has TRBV18 and TRBJ1-5; TRBD1 agrees at 9 bases. The CDR3 runs 16 residues. CDR1 KGHSH and CDR2 LQKENI come from the germline V gene. Losses at the gene ends were 5 bases for V and 4 bases for J; bases not matched to a gene: 9. The CDR3: CASSSGTGFPNQPQHF. CDR3 nucleotides: TGTGCCAGCTCATCCGGGACAGGGTTCCCGAATCAGCCCCAGCATTTT.

This clone was found a few times. The chain uses TRBV19 and TRBJ1-5; the D is unclear. Looked up from germline, CDR1 is LNHDA and CDR2 is SQIVND (reference sequence). This CDR3 has 13 residues. Trimming removed 1 base from V and 6 bases from J, with 7 bases in between. For the CDR3, the DNA is TGTGCCAGTAGTATAGTAAAGGGTCAGCCCCAGCATTTT. It specifies CASSIVKGQPQHF.

This clone was counted only a few times. The chain combines TRBV29-1 with TRBJ2-7; maybe TRBD1 (6 bases). There are 12 residues in the CDR3. Looked up from germline, CDR1 is SQVTM and CDR2 is ANQGSEA. V lost 7 bases, J lost 0 bases, and 10 bases lay in between. CDR3 sequence: CSAADSSYEQYF. CDR3 bases: TGCAGCGCCGCGGACAGCTCCTACGAGCAGTACTTC.

The chain employs TRBV18 and TRBJ1-1, with D unclear. The CDR3 consists of 15 residues. Germline lookup yields CDR1 KGHSH and CDR2 LQKENI. The V and J ends lost 3 bases and 0 bases respectively, with 11 bases between them. The CDR3 reads CASSPHAEMNTEAFF. In nucleotides, the CDR3 is TGTGCCAGCTCACCCCACGCAGAGATGAACACTGAAGCTTTCTTT. The whole variable domain, remainder taken from reference TRBV18 and TRBJ1-1, is NAGVMQNPRHLVRRRGQEARLRCSPMKGHSHVYWYRQLPEEGLKFMVYLQKENIIDESGMPKERFSAEFPKEGPSILRIQQVVRGDSAAYFCASSPHAEMNTEAFFGQGTRLTVV.

V gene TRBV19 combines with J gene TRBJ2-4; 7 nucleotides align to TRBD1. CDR3 length equals 16 residues. Germline lookup yields CDR1 LNHDA and CDR2 SQIVND (reference sequence). The V and J ends lost 4 bases and 0 bases, in that order; junction bases with no gene match: 6. The CDR3 loop is CASSTRQGLAKNIQYF. In nucleotides, the CDR3 is TGTGCCAGTAGTACCCGACAGGGCCTAGCCAAAAACATTCAGTACTTC.

This rearrangement joins TRBV7-9 to TRBJ1-4; no firm D call. Germline V gene lookup returns CDR1 SEHNR and CDR2 FQNEAQ (reference sequence). V lost 5 bases and J lost 6, with 13 bases in between. This CDR3 contains 14 residues. The CDR3 coding sequence is TGTGCCAGCAGCGGGCTGGCTGACGATGAAAAACTGTTTTTT. Its translation is CASSGLADDEKLFF.

This clone was observed a handful of times. This chain uses TRBV2 with TRBJ1-1; D is uncertain. The CDR3 is 12 residues long. Trimming took off 4 bases at V and 12 bases at J, with 15 bases between the two ends. CDR1 and CDR2 from the germline V gene are SNHLY and FYNNEI. CDR3 sequence (DNA): TGTGCCAGCAGTGGTCGACCCCAACGCTCTTTCTTT. This codes for CASSGRPQRSFF.

This rearrangement joins TRBV27 to TRBJ2-1; 8 bases match TRBD1. Germline-derived CDR1 and CDR2 are MNHEY and SMNVEV (reference sequence). V lost 3 bases, J lost 7 bases, and 2 bases stayed unmatched. This CDR3 has 13 residues. CDR3 in amino acids: CASSFNRGNEQFF. The DNA for the CDR3 is TGTGCCAGCAGTTTTAACAGGGGGAATGAGCAGTTCTTC.

The V gene is TRBV7-9, the J gene TRBJ1-2; possible D gene TRBD1, 6 bases. The V gene lost 8 bases and the J gene lost 5 bases, with 21 bases spanning the gap. Germline lookup yields CDR1 SEHNR and CDR2 FQNEAQ (reference sequence). The CDR3 spans 15 residues. The CDR3 nucleotides read TGTGCCAGCTCAAGAAGGGGGGAGGCATATTATGGCTACACCTTC. It codes for CASSRRGEAYYGYTF.

V gene TRBV19 combines with J gene TRBJ1-5; TRBD1 is a possible D gene (6 bases). The CDR3 runs 14 residues. Trimming removed 6 bases at V and 4 bases at J, with 13 bases between. Germline CDR1 reads LNHDA; CDR2 reads SQIVND (reference sequence). This chain's CDR3 is CASRINRVNQPQHF. The CDR3 DNA sequence: TGTGCCAGTAGAATTAACAGGGTTAATCAGCCCCAGCATTTT.

The CDR3 protein is CASGWGVGDEQYF. For the CDR3, the DNA is TGTGCCAGTGGGTGGGGGGTTGGCGACGAGCAGTACTTC. The V call is TRBV4-2, the J call TRBJ2-7, with D perhaps matching TRBD2 (6 bases). V lost 9 bases to trimming and J lost 5 bases, with 17 bases between them. The CDR3 has 13 amino acids. The germline gives CDR1 LGHNA, CDR2 YNFKEQ.

V usage is TRBV7-2 and J usage is TRBJ1-3; D perhaps matches TRBD1 (5 bases). V gave up 5 bases and J gave up 0 bases, with 11 bases separating them. The CDR3 sequence is 15 residues long. Looked up from germline, CDR1 is SGHTA and CDR2 is FQGNSA. CDR3 protein: CASSQQANSGNTIYF. CDR3 nucleotides: TGTGCCAGCAGCCAACAGGCCAACTCTGGAAACACCATATATTTT.

This sequence joins TRBV9 and TRBJ2-1; no reliable D call. V dropped 3 bases and J dropped 7 bases, with 11 bases sitting between them. Germline V CDR1 and CDR2: SGDLS, YYNGEE. This CDR3 is built from 13 residues. In nucleotides, the CDR3 is TGTGCCAGCAGCGGTGGTTGGTCTAATGAGCAGTTCTTC. This gives the protein CASSGGWSNEQFF.

This chain uses TRBV10-1 with TRBJ1-2, with D possibly being TRBD1 (6 bases). Trimming pared 2 bases from V and 6 bases from J, leaving 10 bases between. CDR1 is WNHNN and CDR2 is SYGVQD in the germline V gene (reference sequence). CDR3 length equals 13 residues. Written as DNA, the CDR3 is TGCGCCAGCAGTGAGGCAGGGGCGGATGGCTACACCTTC. It encodes CASSEAGADGYTF.

The V call is TRBV29-1, the J call TRBJ2-5; D perhaps matches TRBD2 (7 bases). Germline V lookup: CDR1 SQVTM, CDR2 ANQGSEA. Trimming cost V 4 bases and J 5 bases, with 11 bases left between them. The CDR3 loop spans 12 amino acids. This chain's CDR3 is CSVAGGWETQYF. As DNA, the CDR3 is TGCAGCGTTGCGGGGGGCTGGGAGACCCAGTACTTC.

The chain joins TRBV14 to TRBJ2-7, with TRBD1 as a possible D gene (5 bases). With 2 bases removed from V and 6 bases from J, the gap between germline ends came to 14 bases. This CDR3 is 14 amino acids long. Germline lookup yields CDR1 SGHDN and CDR2 FVKESK. This chain's CDR3 is CASSQFGAPPEQYF. CDR3 DNA sequence: TGTGCCAGCAGCCAATTTGGGGCGCCTCCCGAGCAGTACTTC.

The genes are TRBV19 and TRBJ1-5, with no clear D. V lost 6 bases and J 5 bases, leaving 14 bases between the germline ends. This CDR3 is built from 14 residues. In germline, CDR1 is LNHDA, CDR2 SQIVND (reference sequence). CDR3 region: CASSGLSTYQPQHF. The CDR3 bases are TGTGCCAGTAGCGGTCTATCCACGTATCAGCCCCAGCATTTT.

The chain couples TRBV27 to TRBJ2-7, with 12 bases that match TRBD2. This CDR3 has 15 residues. The germline CDR1 and CDR2 sequences are MNHEY and SMNVEV (reference sequence). J lost 4 bases, V lost 5 bases, and 6 bases had no gene match. The CDR3 loop reads CASSHRLAGVYEQYF. The CDR3 DNA is TGTGCCAGCAGTCACCGACTAGCGGGAGTGTACGAGCAGTACTTC.

This chain links TRBV4-1 with TRBJ2-7; tentatively, D is TRBD1 or TRBD2 (5 bases each). The CDR3 consists of 17 residues. Germline CDR1 is MGHRA and CDR2 is YSYEKL. The V end was cut by 2 bases, the J end by 6 bases, with 23 bases between. CDR3 in amino acids: CASSQLFSGTPGAEQYF. In DNA, the CDR3 is TGCGCCAGCAGCCAACTATTTTCCGGGACGCCAGGAGCCGAGCAGTACTTC.

The V gene is TRBV7-9, the J gene TRBJ1-2; perhaps TRBD1 as D (6 bases). CDR3 length: 15 residues. The V and J ends lost 4 bases and 0 bases respectively, with 12 bases between them. Germline loops: CDR1 SEHNR, CDR2 FQNEAQ (reference sequence). This chain's CDR3 is CASSSRTAANYGYTF. CDR3 nucleotides: TGTGCCAGCAGCTCTAGGACAGCAGCTAACTATGGCTACACCTTC.

The V call is TRBV4-1, the J call TRBJ2-7; D gene uncertain. CDR3 size: 14 residues. Trimming cost V 1 base and J 0 bases, with 7 bases left between them. From germline, CDR1 is MGHRA and CDR2 YSYEKL. Here the CDR3 reads CASSQGASSYEQYF. DNA of the CDR3: TGCGCCAGCAGCCAAGGGGCCTCCTCCTACGAGCAGTACTTC.

J is TRBJ1-2 and V is TRBV27; 7 positions match TRBD1. The ends lost 3 bases at V and 8 bases at J; junction bases unmatched: 12. From germline, CDR1 is MNHEY and CDR2 SMNVEV (reference sequence). The CDR3 sequence is 15 residues long. CDR3 DNA: TGTGCCAGCAGTTTGATCCCCAGGGGGGCAAGGGGCTACACCTTC. It specifies CASSLIPRGARGYTF.